Listed below are T cell receptor beta chains from one sample, sequenced in a study of Graves' ophthalmopathy and Graves' hyperthyroidism. TCRdb reprocessed the multiplex PCR reads via MiXCR and lists one record per CDR3 protein. This table holds tens of thousands of distinct CDR3 sequences, roughly 47% found once. Input material: peripheral blood. These receptors were obtained from an adult woman with Graves' ophthalmopathy. The CDR3 runs from the conserved cysteine through the conserved F or W. The order of the fields is J gene, D gene, clone size, V gene, CDR3 DNA, CDR3 protein. A D gene is named only where the DNA matches it firmly. A clone size is listed for some rows: how often the clone was seen (once, few, many), or a class if it is expanded.

J: TRBJ2-5; D: -; size: many; V: TRBV7-9; DNA: TGTGCCAGCAGCCGAGCTAGCGTAGAGACCCAGTACTTC; CDR3: CASSRASVETQYF
J: TRBJ2-7; D: TRBD2; size: few; V: TRBV30; DNA: TGTGCCTGGAGTAGCATATTTTCTAGCGGGACGGACGAGCAGTACTTC; CDR3: CAWSSIFSSGTDEQYF
J: TRBJ2-7; D: TRBD2; size: -; V: TRBV10-3; DNA: TGTGCCATCGCCTCGGGACTAGCGGGGGCGTACGAGCAGTACTTC; CDR3: CAIASGLAGAYEQYF
J: TRBJ2-7; D: -; size: -; V: TRBV29-1; DNA: TGCAGCGTTGAGCCCACCGGGACCAACTACGAGCAGTACTTC; CDR3: CSVEPTGTNYEQYF
J: TRBJ1-6; D: -; size: -; V: TRBV20-1; DNA: TGCAGTGCTAGAAAACAGGACTTGGGTTCACCCCTCCACTTT; CDR3: CSARKQDLGSPLHF
J: TRBJ2-3; D: TRBD2; size: many; V: TRBV6-4; DNA: TGTGCCAGCAGTGAGGCTAGCGGGAGCACAGATACGCAGTATTTT; CDR3: CASSEASGSTDTQYF
J: TRBJ1-2; D: -; size: -; V: TRBV6-2/TRBV6-3; DNA: TGTGCCAGCAGAAACGGTGCTAACTATGGCTACACCTTC; CDR3: CASRNGANYGYTF
J: TRBJ2-3; D: -; size: many; V: TRBV9; DNA: TGTGCCAGCAGCGTAGCGAGAGTACGCGAAGATACGCAGTATTTT; CDR3: CASSVARVREDTQYF
J: TRBJ2-1; D: -; size: -; V: TRBV20-1; DNA: TGCAGTGCCAATTTGGCCCAGACCTACAATGAGCAGTTCTTC; CDR3: CSANLAQTYNEQFF
J: TRBJ2-7; D: -; size: medium-sized; V: TRBV10-2; DNA: TGCGCCAGCAGTGAGCGCAGGGTACCGCGGGATGGGCAGTACTTC; CDR3: CASSERRVPRDGQYF
J: TRBJ2-1; D: -; size: -; V: TRBV20-1; DNA: TGCAGTGCTCCGACTAGGGGGACGTACAATGAGCAGTTCTTC; CDR3: CSAPTRGTYNEQFF
J: TRBJ1-2; D: -; size: many; V: TRBV20-1; DNA: TGCAGTGCTAGAGTCCCGGCGGGGGCCTCTTATGGCTACACCTTC; CDR3: CSARVPAGASYGYTF
J: TRBJ2-3; D: TRBD2; size: medium-sized; V: TRBV7-2; DNA: TGTGCCAGCAGCACCACTAGCGCAACAGATACGCAGTATTTT; CDR3: CASSTTSATDTQYF
J: TRBJ1-1; D: -; size: many; V: TRBV30; DNA: TGTGCCCTGAATCCGGGGCTCCAGGAAGCTTTCTTT; CDR3: CALNPGLQEAFF
J: TRBJ2-3; D: -; size: -; V: TRBV11-3; DNA: TGTGCCAGCAGCGTCGGTGCGGCAGATACGCAGTATTTT; CDR3: CASSVGAADTQYF
J: TRBJ2-6; D: TRBD2; size: -; V: TRBV19; DNA: TGTGCCAATAGTATTGGCGGGAGCGAGTCTGGAGCCAACGGCCTGACTTTC; CDR3: CANSIGGSESGANGLTF
J: TRBJ2-3; D: TRBD2; size: many; V: TRBV3-1; DNA: TGTGCCAGCAGTCTAAACGGACTAGCGGGAGGAACAGATACGCAGTATTTT; CDR3: CASSLNGLAGGTDTQYF
J: TRBJ2-7; D: TRBD2; size: -; V: TRBV5-1; DNA: TGCGCCAGACAGGGACTAGACTACGAGCAGTACTTC; CDR3: CARQGLDYEQYF